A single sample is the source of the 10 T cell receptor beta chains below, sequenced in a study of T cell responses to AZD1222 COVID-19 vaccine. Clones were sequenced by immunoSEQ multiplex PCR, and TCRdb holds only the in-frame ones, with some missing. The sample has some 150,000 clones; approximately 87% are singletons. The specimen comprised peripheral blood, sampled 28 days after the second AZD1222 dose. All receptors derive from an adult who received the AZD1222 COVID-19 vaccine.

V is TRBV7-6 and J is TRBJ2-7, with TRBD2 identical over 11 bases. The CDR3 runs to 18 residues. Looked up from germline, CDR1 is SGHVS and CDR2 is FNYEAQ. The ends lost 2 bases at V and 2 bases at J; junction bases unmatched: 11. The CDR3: CASSLPGPGTSGTYEQYF. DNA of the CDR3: TGTGCCAGCAGCTTACCTGGCCCGGGGACTAGCGGTACCTACGAGCAGTACTTC.

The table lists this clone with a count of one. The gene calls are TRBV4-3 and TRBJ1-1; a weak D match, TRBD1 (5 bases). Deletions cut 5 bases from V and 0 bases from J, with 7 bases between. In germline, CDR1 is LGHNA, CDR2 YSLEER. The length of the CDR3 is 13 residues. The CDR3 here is CASSGQMNTEAFF. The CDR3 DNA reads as TGCGCCAGCAGCGGACAAATGAACACTGAAGCTTTCTTT.

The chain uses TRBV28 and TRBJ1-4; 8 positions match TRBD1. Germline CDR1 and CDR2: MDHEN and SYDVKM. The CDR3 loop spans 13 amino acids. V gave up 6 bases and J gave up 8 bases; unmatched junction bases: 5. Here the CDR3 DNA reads TGTGCCAGCAGCCGGACAGGGCGCGAAAAACTGTTTTTT. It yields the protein CASSRTGREKLFF.

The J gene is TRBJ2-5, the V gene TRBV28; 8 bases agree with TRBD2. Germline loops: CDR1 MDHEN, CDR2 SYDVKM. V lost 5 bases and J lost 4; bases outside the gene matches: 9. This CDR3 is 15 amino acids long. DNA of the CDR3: TGTGCCAGCAGTCCTCTCATGGCGGGAGGAGAGACCCAGTACTTC. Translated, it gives CASSPLMAGGETQYF.

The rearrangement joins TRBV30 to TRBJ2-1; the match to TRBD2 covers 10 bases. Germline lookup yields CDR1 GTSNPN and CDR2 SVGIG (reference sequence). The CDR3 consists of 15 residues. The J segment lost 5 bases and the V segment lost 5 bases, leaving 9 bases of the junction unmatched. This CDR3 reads CAWEGLAYGNNEQFF. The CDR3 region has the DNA TGTGCCTGGGAGGGACTAGCGTATGGGAACAATGAGCAGTTCTTC.

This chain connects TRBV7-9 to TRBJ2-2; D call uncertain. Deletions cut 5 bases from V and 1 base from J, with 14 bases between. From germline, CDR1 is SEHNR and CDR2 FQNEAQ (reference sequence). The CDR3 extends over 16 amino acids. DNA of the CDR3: TGTGCCAGCAGCAAATTGACGACGGTGAACACCGGGGAGCTGTTTTTT. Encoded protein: CASSKLTTVNTGELFF.

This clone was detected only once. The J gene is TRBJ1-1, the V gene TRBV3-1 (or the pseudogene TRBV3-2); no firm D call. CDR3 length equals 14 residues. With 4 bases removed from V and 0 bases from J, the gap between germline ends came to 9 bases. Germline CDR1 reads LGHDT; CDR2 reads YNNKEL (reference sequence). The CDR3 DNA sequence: TGTGCCAGCAGCCTCGAGGCGGTGAACACTGAAGCTTTCTTT. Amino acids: CASSLEAVNTEAFF.

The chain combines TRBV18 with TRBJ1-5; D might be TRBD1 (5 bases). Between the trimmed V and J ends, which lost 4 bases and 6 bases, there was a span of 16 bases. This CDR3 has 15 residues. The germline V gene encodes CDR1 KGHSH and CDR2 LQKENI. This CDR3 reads CASSLQRGFFQPQHF. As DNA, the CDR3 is TGTGCCAGCTCACTGCAAAGGGGCTTTTTTCAGCCCCAGCATTTT.

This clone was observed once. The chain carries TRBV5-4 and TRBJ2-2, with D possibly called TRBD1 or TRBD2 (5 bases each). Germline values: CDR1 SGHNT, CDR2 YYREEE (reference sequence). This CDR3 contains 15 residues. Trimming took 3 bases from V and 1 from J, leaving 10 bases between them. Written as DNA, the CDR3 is TGTGCCAGCAGCTGGGACCCGGGGAACACCGGGGAGCTGTTTTTT. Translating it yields CASSWDPGNTGELFF.

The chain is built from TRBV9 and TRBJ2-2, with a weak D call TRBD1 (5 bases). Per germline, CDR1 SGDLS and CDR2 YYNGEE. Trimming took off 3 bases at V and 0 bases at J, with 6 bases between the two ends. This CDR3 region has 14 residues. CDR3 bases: TGTGCCAGCAGCGAACAGGCGAACACCGGGGAGCTGTTTTTT. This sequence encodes CASSEQANTGELFF.